These 26 T cell receptor beta chains share one sample of origin, sequenced in a study of cytomegalovirus exposure and HLA in healthy donors. The PCR made use of 60 Vbeta and 13 Jbeta primers. The data were produced by immunoSEQ multiplex PCR, yet TCRdb's version contains in-frame clones alone and is incomplete. The specimen's table records under 130,000 clones. What was sequenced was PBMCs. These receptors all stem from a man in his fifties in good health and CMV-seronegative.

The chain has TRBV4-3 and TRBJ1-1; no firm D call. The ends were cut back, 1 base at V and 1 base at J, with 4 bases in the middle. In germline, CDR1 is LGHNA, CDR2 YSLEER. The CDR3 sequence is 13 residues long. In nucleotides, the CDR3 is TGCGCCAGCAGCCAAGTATCGAACACTGAAGCTTTCTTT. Encoded protein: CASSQVSNTEAFF.

The CDR3 coding sequence is TGTGCCAGCAGTCTAGGGACAGGGGGCGCGAATGGCTACACCTTC. This translates into CASSLGTGGANGYTF. The J gene is TRBJ1-2, the V gene TRBV5-4; 12 bases align to TRBD1. Germline CDR1 is SGHNT and CDR2 is YYREEE (reference sequence). This CDR3 comprises 15 residues. J was trimmed by 6 bases and V by 5 bases; bases with no gene match: 8.

The gene calls are TRBV4-3 and TRBJ1-2, with TRBD1 matching 10 bases. V gave up 1 base and J gave up 5 bases; unmatched junction bases: 4. This CDR3 is 15 amino acids long. Germline V gene sequence: CDR1 LGHNA, CDR2 YSLEER. CDR3 DNA sequence: TGCGCCAGCAGCCAAGCCGGGACAGGGGATTATGGCTACACCTTC. Amino acids: CASSQAGTGDYGYTF.

This rearrangement joins TRBV9 to TRBJ1-5, with D maybe TRBD1 (5 bases). V lost 4 bases and J 6 bases, leaving 14 bases between the germline ends. Germline V gene sequence: CDR1 SGDLS, CDR2 YYNGEE. The CDR3 totals 14 residues. For the CDR3, the DNA is TGTGCCAGCAGCCCAACACCGGACATTCAGCCCCAGCATTTT. It yields the protein CASSPTPDIQPQHF.

The V gene is TRBV5-1, the J gene TRBJ2-1, with 9 bases lining up with TRBD2. V trimming: 0 bases; J trimming: 5 bases; junction bases outside the gene matches: 3. The CDR3 contains 15 residues. The germline CDR1 and CDR2 sequences are SGHRS and YFSETQ. Here the CDR3 reads CASSLVASGDNEQFF. CDR3 DNA sequence: TGCGCCAGCAGCTTGGTTGCTAGCGGGGACAATGAGCAGTTCTTC.

This rearrangement joins TRBV10-3 to TRBJ2-7, with D possibly being TRBD1 (5 bases). Per the germline V gene, CDR1 is ENHRY and CDR2 is SYGVKD. This CDR3 has 14 amino acids. V lost 4 bases to trimming and J lost 0 bases, with 10 bases between them. CDR3 DNA sequence: TGTGCCATCAGTGGGCAGGGAAGCTCCTACGAGCAGTACTTC. Translated, it gives CAISGQGSSYEQYF.

The chain employs TRBV2 and TRBJ2-7, with D perhaps TRBD1 (5 bases). Germline CDR1 is SNHLY and CDR2 is FYNNEI. The CDR3 contains 13 residues. The V end lost 0 bases, the J end lost 7 bases, and 10 bases lay between the germline ends. CDR3 residues: CASSEAQGWEQYF. The CDR3 coding sequence is TGTGCCAGCAGTGAAGCGCAGGGCTGGGAGCAGTACTTC.

The rearrangement joins TRBV18 to TRBJ2-5; 10 bases fit TRBD1. V gave up 3 bases and J gave up 4 bases; unmatched junction bases: 5. The CDR3 runs to 15 residues. Germline CDR1 KGHSH, CDR2 LQKENI. CDR3 residues: CASSPRDRGPETQYF. The CDR3 DNA reads as TGTGCCAGCTCACCGAGGGACAGGGGTCCAGAGACCCAGTACTTC. The full variable domain, with the rest looked up from reference TRBV18 and TRBJ2-5, is NAGVMQNPRHLVRRRGQEARLRCSPMKGHSHVYWYRQLPEEGLKFMVYLQKENIIDESGMPKERFSAEFPKEGPSILRIQQVVRGDSAAYFCASSPRDRGPETQYFGPGTRLLVL.

This sequence joins TRBV7-9 and TRBJ2-1; D is unclear. Trimming removed 1 base at V and 4 bases at J, with 8 bases between. Germline CDR1 and CDR2: SEHNR and FQNEAQ (reference sequence). The CDR3 is 14 residues long. The CDR3 nucleotides read TGTGCCAGCAGCTTAGTTTTGAGGTACAATGAGCAGTTCTTC. Its translation: CASSLVLRYNEQFF.

The chain joins TRBV6-4 to TRBJ2-7, with TRBD2 matching over 7 bases. Germline values: CDR1 MRHNA, CDR2 SNTAGT. The CDR3 is 23 amino acids. Trimming took 0 bases from V and 3 from J; bases not matched to a gene: 29. The CDR3 sequence: CASSDSPTPSKITGGRDGYEQYF. The CDR3 region has the DNA TGTGCCAGCAGTGACTCACCCACCCCTTCAAAAATCACGGGGGGTCGAGATGGCTACGAGCAGTACTTC.

This chain joins TRBV5-1 and TRBJ1-1; D possibly corresponds to TRBD1 (6 bases). V was shortened by 6 bases and J by 0 bases, with 18 bases between the two germline ends. Germline CDR1 and CDR2: SGHRS and YFSETQ. There are 16 residues in the CDR3. DNA for the CDR3: TGCGCCAGCACCTCCTTTGGGGGGGGCTTGAACACTGAAGCTTTCTTT. Its translation: CASTSFGGGLNTEAFF.

The V call is TRBV5-6, the J call TRBJ2-2; the match to TRBD2 covers 13 bases. The CDR3 has 17 residues. The germline gives CDR1 SGHDT, CDR2 YYEEEE. The J segment lost 2 bases and the V segment lost 5 bases, leaving 6 bases of the junction unmatched. As DNA, the CDR3 is TGTGCCAGCAGTTGGCGGACTAGCGGGGGAAACACCGGGGAGCTGTTTTTT. It translates to CASSWRTSGGNTGELFF.

The chain combines TRBV19 with TRBJ1-2, with D perhaps matching TRBD1 (5 bases). V dropped 3 bases and J dropped 0 bases, with 8 bases sitting between them. The CDR3 covers 14 residues. Germline V gives CDR1 LNHDA, CDR2 SQIVND (reference sequence). CDR3: CASSMVGANYGYTF. The CDR3 DNA sequence: TGTGCCAGTAGTATGGTAGGGGCTAACTATGGCTACACCTTC.

The rearrangement joins TRBV9 to TRBJ2-3, with TRBD1 matching 7 bases. V was pared by 3 bases and J by 3 bases, with 4 bases of the junction left unmatched. The CDR3 sequence is 14 residues long. In germline, CDR1 is SGDLS, CDR2 YYNGEE. CDR3 sequence: CASSARQGTDTQYF. The DNA of the CDR3 is TGTGCCAGCAGCGCCCGACAGGGAACAGATACGCAGTATTTT.

The rearrangement links TRBV7-2 to TRBJ2-7, with a possible D match to TRBD2 (6 bases). The CDR3 runs 14 residues. Germline-derived CDR1 and CDR2 are SGHTA and FQGNSA. V lost 3 bases and J lost 4, with 13 bases in between. DNA for the CDR3: TGTGCCAGCAGCTTCGCGACTAGGAATTACGAGCAGTACTTC. Its translation is CASSFATRNYEQYF. The full variable domain, completed using reference TRBV7-2 and TRBJ2-7, is GAGVSQSPSNKVTEKGKDVELRCDPISGHTALYWYRQSLGQGLEFLIYFQGNSAPDKSGLPSDRFSAERTGGSVSTLTIQRTQQEDSAVYLCASSFATRNYEQYFGPGTRLTVT.

CDR3 nucleotide sequence: TGTGCCAGCAGCTTAGTGGGACAGGCCTTTTCACCCCTCCACTTT. Its protein product is CASSLVGQAFSPLHF. This chain uses TRBV7-2 with TRBJ1-6; TRBD1 agrees at 8 bases. The CDR3 spans 15 residues. The V gene's germline CDR1 is SGHTA and CDR2 FQGNSA. The V segment lost 1 base and the J segment 9 bases; nucleotides outside the gene matches: 5.

The chain is built from TRBV25-1 and TRBJ1-5, with TRBD1 identical over 7 bases. The germline CDR1 and CDR2 sequences are MGHDK and SYGVNS. CDR3 size: 13 residues. J was trimmed by 7 bases and V by 6 bases; bases with no gene match: 6. CDR3 residues: CASRARGDQPQHF. DNA for the CDR3: TGTGCCAGCAGGGCCAGGGGGGACCAGCCCCAGCATTTT. Together with reference TRBV25-1 and TRBJ1-5, the CDR3 gives the full variable domain: EADIYQTPRYLVIGTGKKITLECSQTMGHDKMYWYQQDPGMELHLIHYSYGVNSTEKGDLSSESTVSRIRTEHFPLTLESARPSHTSQYLCASRARGDQPQHFGDGTRLSIL.

The V gene is TRBV29-1, the J gene TRBJ2-1; 8 positions agree with TRBD2. Germline loops: CDR1 SQVTM, CDR2 ANQGSEA. The ends lost 1 base at V and 2 bases at J; junction bases unmatched: 4. The CDR3 runs to 15 residues. DNA for the CDR3: TGCAGCGTTGAAGGGGAGCGGGGGACCTACAATGAGCAGTTCTTC. Residues: CSVEGERGTYNEQFF.

The CDR3 DNA is TGCGCCAGCAGCTTGGTTCAGGGGTCTTACTACGAGCAGTACTTC. It is translated as CASSLVQGSYYEQYF. V and J are TRBV5-1 and TRBJ2-7; D possibly corresponds to TRBD1 (6 bases). From germline, CDR1 is SGHRS and CDR2 YFSETQ. CDR3 length equals 15 residues. V lost 0 bases to trimming and J lost 3 bases, with 13 bases between them.

The chain's CDR3 is CASSPTGLSFSPLHF. CDR3 coding DNA: TGTGCCAGCAGCCCTACAGGGTTGTCGTTTTCACCCCTCCACTTT. The chain employs TRBV7-2 and TRBJ1-6, with a weak D call TRBD1 (6 bases). Trimming removed 5 bases from V and 9 bases from J, with 17 bases in between. Germline lookup yields CDR1 SGHTA and CDR2 FQGNSA. The CDR3 spans 15 residues.

The chain couples TRBV7-9 to TRBJ2-5; 11 positions match TRBD1. Germline values: CDR1 SEHNR, CDR2 FQNEAQ (reference sequence). V was pared by 5 bases and J by 5 bases, with 4 bases of the junction left unmatched. This CDR3 region has 14 residues. CDR3 sequence reads: CASSPGQGVETQYF. In nucleotides, the CDR3 is TGTGCCAGCAGCCCGGGACAGGGGGTTGAGACCCAGTACTTC.

The V and J genes are TRBV2 and TRBJ2-5, with 10 bases identical to TRBD1. Germline CDR1 SNHLY, CDR2 FYNNEI. The V gene end was trimmed by 4 bases and the J gene end by 5 bases; junction bases not matched to a gene: 7. CDR3 length: 15 amino acids. CDR3 nucleotides: TGTGCCAGCAGTGGGAGGACAGGGGGTTTGGAGACCCAGTACTTC. Translation: CASSGRTGGLETQYF.

The rearrangement joins TRBV27 to TRBJ2-2; 10 nucleotides line up with TRBD2. After removal of 5 bases from V and 4 bases from J, the junction contained 1 base not matched to a gene. Per the germline V gene, CDR1 is MNHEY and CDR2 is SMNVEV (reference sequence). The CDR3 covers 14 residues. The CDR3: CASSSGRATGELFF. The CDR3 bases are TGTGCCAGCAGTAGCGGGAGGGCCACCGGGGAGCTGTTTTTT.

The chain recombines TRBV5-4 with TRBJ1-2; tentative D call: TRBD1 (5 bases). The CDR3 runs 14 residues. The germline CDR1 and CDR2 sequences are SGHNT and YYREEE (reference sequence). Trimming stripped 1 base from V and 7 bases from J, with 14 bases between. For the CDR3, the DNA is TGTGCCAGCAGCTTGTTAGGGGCTCGACTTGGCTACACCTTC. Amino acids: CASSLLGARLGYTF.

The rearrangement joins TRBV5-1 to TRBJ2-5; D is unresolved. Looked up from germline, CDR1 is SGHRS and CDR2 is YFSETQ. Trimming left V 2 bases short and J 1 base short, with 6 bases between. The CDR3 consists of 13 residues. The CDR3 loop reads CASSFTVQETQYF. The CDR3 DNA is TGCGCCAGCAGCTTTACGGTCCAAGAGACCCAGTACTTC.

The V call is TRBV19, the J call TRBJ1-1; a possible D gene is TRBD1 (6 bases). The CDR3 spans 16 residues. Looked up from germline, CDR1 is LNHDA and CDR2 is SQIVND (reference sequence). The V gene lost 7 bases and the J gene lost 1 base, with 19 bases spanning the gap. CDR3 coding DNA: TGTGCCAGTACCTATGCAGGGGTTTTCAGGAACACTGAAGCTTTCTTT. This codes for CASTYAGVFRNTEAFF.